This T cell receptor (beta chain) was sequenced during a study of T-cell reconstitution after alpha-beta-depleted transplantation in children. Notes on the study in general: Some patients' high day-60 TCRbeta diversity was traced to surviving recipient T cells and thymic progenitors. Counts and diversity of T cells one year after transplant came mostly from newly produced T cells. After transplant, at about two months, alpha-beta T cells were reportedly derived from several hundred expanded graft clones.

At least ten counts were recorded for this clonotype. Its specificity is not known. Preparing the TCRbeta library involved the use of unique molecular identifiers. Each CDR3 protein gets one entry after TCRdb re-called the PCR reads with MiXCR. This sample has 550,000 to 800,000 distinct CDR3 sequences, with roughly 13% found just once. CDR1 and CDR2 from the germline V gene are SQVTM and ANQGSEA. This CDR3 has 13 residues. Trimming stripped 0 bases from V and 2 bases from J, with 8 bases between. This receptor was identified in a girl aged 2-9 years with congenital amegakaryocytic thrombocytopenia, due to receive a stem cell transplant. V gene TRBV29-1 combines with J gene TRBJ2-7; no clear D. The sequences come from PBMCs, collected before TCRalphabeta/CD19-depleted stem cell transplant. CDR3 protein: CSVEDPGTYEQYF. CDR3 DNA sequence: TGCAGCGTTGAAGATCCAGGCACCTACGAGCAGTACTTC.